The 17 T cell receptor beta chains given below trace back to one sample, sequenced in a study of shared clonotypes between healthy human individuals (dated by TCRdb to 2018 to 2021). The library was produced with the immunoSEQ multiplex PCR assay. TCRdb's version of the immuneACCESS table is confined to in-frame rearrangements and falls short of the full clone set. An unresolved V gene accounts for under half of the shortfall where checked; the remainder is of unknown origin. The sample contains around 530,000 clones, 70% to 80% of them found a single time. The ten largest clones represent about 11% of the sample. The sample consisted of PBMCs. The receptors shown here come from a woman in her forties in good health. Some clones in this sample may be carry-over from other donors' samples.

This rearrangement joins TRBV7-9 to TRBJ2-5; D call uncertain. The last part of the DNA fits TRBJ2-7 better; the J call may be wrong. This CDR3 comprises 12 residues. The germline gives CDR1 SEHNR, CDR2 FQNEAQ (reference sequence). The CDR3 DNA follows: TGTGCCAGCAGCCTCCAGACATACGAGCAGTACTTC. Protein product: CASSLQTYEQYF.

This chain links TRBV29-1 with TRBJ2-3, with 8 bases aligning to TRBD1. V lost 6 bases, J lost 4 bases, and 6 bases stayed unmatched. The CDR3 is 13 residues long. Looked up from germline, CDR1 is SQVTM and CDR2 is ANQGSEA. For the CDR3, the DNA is TGCAGCGTGGGGACAGGATCCCCAGATACGCAGTATTTT. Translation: CSVGTGSPDTQYF.

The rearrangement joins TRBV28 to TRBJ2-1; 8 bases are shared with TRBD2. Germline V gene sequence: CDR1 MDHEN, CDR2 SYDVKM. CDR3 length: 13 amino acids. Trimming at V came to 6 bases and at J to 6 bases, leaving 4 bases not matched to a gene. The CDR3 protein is CASSVAGFNEQFF. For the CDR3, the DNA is TGTGCCAGCAGCGTAGCGGGATTCAATGAGCAGTTCTTC. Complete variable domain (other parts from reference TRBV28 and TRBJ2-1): DVKVTQSSRYLVKRTGEKVFLECVQDMDHENMFWYRQDPGLGLRLIYFSYDVKMKEKGDIPEGYSVSREKKERFSLILESASTNQTSMYLCASSVAGFNEQFFGPGTRLTVL.

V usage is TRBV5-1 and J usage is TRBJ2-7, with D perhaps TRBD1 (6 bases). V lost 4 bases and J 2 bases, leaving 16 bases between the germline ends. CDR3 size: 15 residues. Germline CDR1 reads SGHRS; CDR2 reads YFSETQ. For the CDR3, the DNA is TGCGCCAGCAGCCGTTTACAGGGATCTCCCTACGAGCAGTACTTC. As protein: CASSRLQGSPYEQYF.

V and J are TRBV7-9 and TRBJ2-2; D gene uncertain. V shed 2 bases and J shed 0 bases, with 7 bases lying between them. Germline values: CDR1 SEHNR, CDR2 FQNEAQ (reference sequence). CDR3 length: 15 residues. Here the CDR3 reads CASSLIGANTGELFF. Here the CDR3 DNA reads TGTGCCAGCAGCTTAATTGGTGCGAACACCGGGGAGCTGTTTTTT.

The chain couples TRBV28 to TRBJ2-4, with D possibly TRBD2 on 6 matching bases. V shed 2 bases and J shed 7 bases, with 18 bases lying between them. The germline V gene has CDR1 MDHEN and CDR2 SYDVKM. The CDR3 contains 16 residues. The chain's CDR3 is CASSLTGDRLGNIQYF. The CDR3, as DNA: TGTGCCAGCAGTTTAACGGGGGACCGACTTGGGAACATTCAGTACTTC.

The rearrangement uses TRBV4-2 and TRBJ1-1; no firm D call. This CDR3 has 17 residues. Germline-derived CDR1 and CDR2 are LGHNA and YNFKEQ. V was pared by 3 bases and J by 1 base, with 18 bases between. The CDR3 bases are TGTGCCAGCAGCCAGCCATCCCACGGGCACGGGAACACTGAAGCTTTCTTT. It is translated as CASSQPSHGHGNTEAFF.

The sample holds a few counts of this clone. The CDR3 DNA reads as TGTGCCATCAGTAGTGGGAGAGAAGTGGAGACCCAGTACTTC. It encodes CAISSGREVETQYF. The chain has TRBV10-3 and TRBJ2-5; maybe TRBD2 (5 bases). CDR1 and CDR2 (germline): ENHRY, SYGVKD. The CDR3 is 14 amino acids. The V end was cut by 5 bases, the J end by 5 bases, with 15 bases between.

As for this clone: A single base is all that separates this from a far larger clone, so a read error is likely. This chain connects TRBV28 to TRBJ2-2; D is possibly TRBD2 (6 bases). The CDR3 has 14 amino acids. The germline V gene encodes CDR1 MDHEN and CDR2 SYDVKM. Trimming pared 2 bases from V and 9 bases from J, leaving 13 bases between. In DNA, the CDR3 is TGTGCCAGCAGTTTAGCACTAGCCAGCTGGGAGCTGTTTTTT. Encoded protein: CASSLALASWELFF.

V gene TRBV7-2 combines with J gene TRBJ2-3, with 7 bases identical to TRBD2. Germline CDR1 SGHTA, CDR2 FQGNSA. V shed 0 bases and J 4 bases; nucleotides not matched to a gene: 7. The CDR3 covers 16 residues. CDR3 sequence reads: CASSLARGGAPDTQYF. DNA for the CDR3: TGTGCCAGCAGCTTAGCTCGGGGAGGGGCGCCAGATACGCAGTATTTT.

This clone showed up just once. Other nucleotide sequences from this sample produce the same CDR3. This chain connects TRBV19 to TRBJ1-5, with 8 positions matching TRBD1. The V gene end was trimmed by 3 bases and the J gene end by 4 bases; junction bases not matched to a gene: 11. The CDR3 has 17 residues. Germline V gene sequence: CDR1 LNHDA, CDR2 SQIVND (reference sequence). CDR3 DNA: TGTGCCAGTAGTATTCCCGGGACAGGCAGACTTAATCAGCCCCAGCATTTT. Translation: CASSIPGTGRLNQPQHF.

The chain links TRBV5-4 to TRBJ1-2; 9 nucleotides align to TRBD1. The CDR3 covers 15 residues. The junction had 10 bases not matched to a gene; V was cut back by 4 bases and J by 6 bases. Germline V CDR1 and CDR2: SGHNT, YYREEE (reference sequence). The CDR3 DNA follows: TGTGCCAGCAGCACCCGGACAGGGGATACCAATGGCTACACCTTC. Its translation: CASSTRTGDTNGYTF.

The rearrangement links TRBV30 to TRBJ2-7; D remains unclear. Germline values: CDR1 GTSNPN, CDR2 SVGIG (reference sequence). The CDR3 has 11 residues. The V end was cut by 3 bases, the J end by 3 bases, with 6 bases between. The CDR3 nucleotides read TGTGCCTGGAGGATGGGCTACGAGCAGTACTTC. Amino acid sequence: CAWRMGYEQYF.

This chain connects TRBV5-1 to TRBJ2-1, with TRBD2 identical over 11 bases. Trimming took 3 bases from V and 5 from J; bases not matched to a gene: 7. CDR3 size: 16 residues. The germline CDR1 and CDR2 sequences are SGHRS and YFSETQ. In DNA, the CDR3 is TGCGCCAGCAGCTGGAGGCTAGCGGGAGGAGACAATGAGCAGTTCTTC. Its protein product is CASSWRLAGGDNEQFF. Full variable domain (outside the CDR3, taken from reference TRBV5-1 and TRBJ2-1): KAGVTQTPRYLIKTRGQQVTLSCSPISGHRSVSWYQQTPGQGLQFLFEYFSETQRNKGNFPGRFSGRQFSNSRSEMNVSTLELGDSALYLCASSWRLAGGDNEQFFGPGTRLTVL.

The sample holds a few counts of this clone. The CDR3 here is CASSLEATGTDTQYF. CDR3 nucleotide sequence: TGTGCCAGCAGCTTAGAGGCTACAGGGACAGATACGCAGTATTTT. The chain carries TRBV7-2 and TRBJ2-3; D might be TRBD1 (6 bases). Germline V gives CDR1 SGHTA, CDR2 FQGNSA. V was cut by 1 base and J by 3 bases, with 11 bases left in between. The CDR3 length is 15 residues.

The CDR3, as DNA: TGCGCCAGCAGCTTGCAAGCACAGGGTGTCCACGAGCAGTACTTC. Encoded protein: CASSLQAQGVHEQYF. J is TRBJ2-7 and V is TRBV5-1, with a weak D call TRBD1 (6 bases). Trimming cost V 1 base and J 5 bases, with 16 bases left between them. There are 15 residues in the CDR3. The germline CDR1 and CDR2 sequences are SGHRS and YFSETQ.

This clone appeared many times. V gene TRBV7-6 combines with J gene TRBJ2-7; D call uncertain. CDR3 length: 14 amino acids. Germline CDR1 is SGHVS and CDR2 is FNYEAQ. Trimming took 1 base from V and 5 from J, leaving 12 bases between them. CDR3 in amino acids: CASSLEASSDEQYF. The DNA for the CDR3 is TGTGCCAGCAGCTTAGAAGCTTCGAGCGACGAGCAGTACTTC.